The 21 T cell receptor beta chains in this list originate from one sample, sequenced in a study of cytomegalovirus exposure and HLA in healthy donors. PCR was performed using 60 Vbeta and 13 Jbeta primers. The method was immunoSEQ multiplex PCR; TCRdb's version includes in-frame clones alone and lacks a portion of them. Of about 110,000 clones listed, about 79% are singletons. Sequenced input: PBMCs. Receptors originate from a woman younger than 35 in good health and CMV-seropositive.

The V call is TRBV5-1, the J call TRBJ1-4; D not certain. Trimming pared 3 bases from V and 0 bases from J, leaving 6 bases between. Germline V gene data show CDR1 as SGHRS and CDR2 as YFSETQ. This CDR3 has 14 amino acids. The CDR3 region has the DNA TGCGCCAGCAGCTCACACCCAACTAATGAAAAACTGTTTTTT. This translates into CASSSHPTNEKLFF.

V gene TRBV4-1 combines with J gene TRBJ1-1; no clear D gene. This CDR3 has 14 residues. Trimming cost V 3 bases and J 1 base, with 9 bases left between them. Germline CDR1 is MGHRA and CDR2 is YSYEKL. CDR3 region: CASSQRERNTEAFF. The CDR3 DNA follows: TGCGCCAGCAGCCAGAGGGAACGGAACACTGAAGCTTTCTTT.

This clone turned up a few times. This chain links TRBV1 with TRBJ1-5; TRBD1 is taken as the D call from the table, unchecked against the DNA. TRBV1 is annotated as a pseudogene. The CDR3 runs 17 residues. Written as DNA, the CDR3 is TGCACCAGCAGCCAAACCGGGACAGACAATAGCAATCAGCCCCAGCATTTT. Translation: CTSSQTGTDNSNQPQHF.

This chain connects TRBV2 to TRBJ2-2, with 7 bases matching TRBD2. CDR1 is SNHLY, CDR2 FYNNEI, per germline. J was trimmed by 3 bases and V by 7 bases; bases with no gene match: 8. This CDR3 spans 15 amino acids. The CDR3: CASIGPSGYTGELFF. CDR3 nucleotide sequence: TGTGCCAGCATCGGGCCTAGCGGATACACCGGGGAGCTGTTTTTT.

CDR3 bases: TGTGCCAGCAGCCTTCGGGACTTCTACAATGAGCAGTTCTTC. Encoded protein: CASSLRDFYNEQFF. This rearrangement joins TRBV27 to TRBJ2-1; D is perhaps TRBD2 (6 bases). In germline, CDR1 is MNHEY, CDR2 SMNVEV (reference sequence). Trimming removed 6 bases at V and 3 bases at J, with 12 bases between. The CDR3 contains 14 residues.

This clone was observed a single time. The V gene is TRBV5-1, the J gene TRBJ1-2; TRBD1 matches at 8 bases. This CDR3 region has 14 residues. V trimming: 4 bases; J trimming: 5 bases; junction bases outside the gene matches: 7. The germline V gene has CDR1 SGHRS and CDR2 YFSETQ. CDR3 sequence: CASSLRTGPYGYTF. CDR3 DNA: TGCGCCAGCAGCCTACGGACAGGGCCGTATGGCTACACCTTC. The complete variable domain, with remaining parts taken from reference TRBV5-1 and TRBJ1-2, reads KAGVTQTPRYLIKTRGQQVTLSCSPISGHRSVSWYQQTPGQGLQFLFEYFSETQRNKGNFPGRFSGRQFSNSRSEMNVSTLELGDSALYLCASSLRTGPYGYTFGSGTRLTVV.

This clone was observed once. The junction does not match germline at one end; this may be a read error. V and J are TRBV30 and TRBJ1-5; D may be TRBD1 (6 bases). The germline gives CDR1 GTSNPN, CDR2 SVGIG (reference sequence). The CDR3 is made up of 15 amino acids. The chain's CDR3 is CAWSAGVLSNQPQNF. CDR3 in DNA: TGTGCCTGGAGTGCAGGGGTCCTTAGCAATCAGCCCCAGAATTTT.

J is TRBJ1-1 and V is TRBV7-8; tentatively, D is TRBD1 (6 bases). The germline V and J ends were trimmed by 5 bases and 4 bases, with 14 bases remaining between them. The CDR3 is 14 residues long. Per the germline V gene, CDR1 is SGHVS and CDR2 is FQNEAQ. The CDR3 DNA reads TGTGCCAGCAGCCACAGGGCCAGGGGCACTGAAGCTTTCTTT. Translating it yields CASSHRARGTEAFF.

This clone was counted a few times. This chain uses TRBV25-1 with TRBJ2-7; the D is unclear. Germline V gene lookup returns CDR1 MGHDK and CDR2 SYGVNS. Trimming shortened V by 4 bases and J by 3 bases, and 4 bases separated the two germline ends. CDR3 length: 11 amino acids. DNA of the CDR3: TGTGCCAGCAGTGTCAGCTACGAGCAGTACTTC. It codes for CASSVSYEQYF.

The DNA of the CDR3 is TGTGCCAGCACGCGAGAGGACAATGAGCAGTTCTTC. This encodes CASTREDNEQFF. J is TRBJ2-1 and V is TRBV7-6, with D unresolved. V was shortened by 7 bases and J by 5 bases, with 9 bases between the two germline ends. CDR3 length: 12 amino acids. Germline V gives CDR1 SGHVS, CDR2 FNYEAQ.

CDR3 in amino acids: CASSALRAEGEPQHF. The DNA of the CDR3 is TGTGCCAGCAGTGCGCTCAGGGCCGAGGGGGAGCCCCAGCATTTT. The rearrangement uses TRBV2 and TRBJ1-5; a weak D match, TRBD1 (6 bases). Germline CDR1 and CDR2: SNHLY and FYNNEI. Trimming removed 4 bases from V and 8 bases from J, with 18 bases in between. This CDR3 region has 15 residues.

The genes are TRBV28 and TRBJ2-3; TRBD2 matches 7 bases. Germline-derived CDR1 and CDR2 are MDHEN and SYDVKM. Germline trimming cut 8 bases from V and 1 base from J; bases unmatched to any gene: 21. This CDR3 region has 19 residues. Here the CDR3 DNA reads TGTGCCAGCGTCGAAGTTATTCGGGAGGAGGCCAGGGGCACAGATACGCAGTATTTT. This translates into CASVEVIREEARGTDTQYF.

The V and J genes are TRBV12-5 and TRBJ2-5; 8 bases align to TRBD1. V gave up 6 bases and J gave up 5 bases; unmatched junction bases: 11. The germline V gene has CDR1 LGHNT and CDR2 FRNRAP. The CDR3 has 15 residues. The CDR3 region is CASGTTGEIWETQYF. The CDR3 DNA is TGTGCTAGTGGCACGACAGGGGAGATTTGGGAGACCCAGTACTTC.

The chain recombines TRBV28 with TRBJ2-5; the D is unclear. The CDR3 is 11 amino acids. Germline lookup yields CDR1 MDHEN and CDR2 SYDVKM. V was cut by 7 bases and J by 2 bases, with 5 bases left in between. In DNA, the CDR3 is TGTGCCAGCACCCAGCAAGAGACCCAGTACTTC. This translates into CASTQQETQYF.

This chain uses TRBV7-3 with TRBJ2-5; TRBD1 matches 10 bases. The CDR3 runs 14 residues. The germline CDR1 and CDR2 sequences are SGHTA and FQGTGA. The V segment lost 2 bases and the J segment 4 bases; nucleotides outside the gene matches: 1. CDR3 region: CASSLGTGVETQYF. CDR3 DNA sequence: TGTGCCAGCAGCTTAGGGACAGGGGTAGAGACCCAGTACTTC.

V and J are TRBV5-1 and TRBJ2-1; possibly TRBD2 for D (6 bases). CDR1 is SGHRS, CDR2 YFSETQ, per germline. This CDR3 is 13 amino acids long. Trimming took 5 bases from V and 9 from J, leaving 15 bases between them. Here the CDR3 reads CASRGEAGGEQFF. For the CDR3, the DNA is TGCGCCAGCAGAGGGGAGGCCGGCGGTGAGCAGTTCTTC.

The chain joins TRBV4-1 to TRBJ2-5; D is uncertain. Germline-derived CDR1 and CDR2 are MGHRA and YSYEKL. CDR3 size: 13 residues. The V gene lost 4 bases and the J gene lost 5 bases, with 11 bases spanning the gap. The CDR3 protein is CASSPGPGETQYF. For the CDR3, the DNA is TGCGCCAGCAGCCCGGGTCCCGGGGAGACCCAGTACTTC.

This chain connects TRBV10-1 to TRBJ1-1; D may be TRBD1 (5 bases). The CDR3 loop spans 13 amino acids. Trimming removed 4 bases at V and 5 bases at J, with 11 bases between. Germline lookup yields CDR1 WNHNN and CDR2 SYGVQD (reference sequence). The CDR3 DNA sequence: TGCGCCAGCAGTGCAGGGAAGGGAACTGAAGCTTTCTTT. Amino acid sequence: CASSAGKGTEAFF.

The chain is built from TRBV30 and TRBJ2-6, with 7 bases aligning to TRBD1. Losses at the gene ends were 4 bases for V and 0 bases for J; bases not matched to a gene: 6. Germline V gene sequence: CDR1 GTSNPN, CDR2 SVGIG (reference sequence). The CDR3 extends over 16 amino acids. CDR3 amino acids: CAWNRGLLSGANVLTF. CDR3 bases: TGTGCCTGGAACAGGGGCCTACTCTCTGGGGCCAACGTCCTGACTTTC.

V gene TRBV5-1 combines with J gene TRBJ2-1; TRBD2 matches at 11 bases. Per the germline V gene, CDR1 is SGHRS and CDR2 is YFSETQ. J was trimmed by 6 bases and V by 5 bases; bases with no gene match: 1. The CDR3 loop spans 13 amino acids. The CDR3 loop reads CASRLAGVNEQFF. CDR3 in DNA: TGCGCCAGCAGACTAGCGGGAGTCAATGAGCAGTTCTTC.

This chain joins TRBV9 and TRBJ2-6, with 8 bases matching TRBD1. This CDR3 has 16 residues. CDR1 is SGDLS and CDR2 is YYNGEE in the germline V gene. J gave up 2 bases and V 4 bases, and 5 bases lay outside the gene matches. The CDR3 DNA reads TGTGCCAGCAGCTCCCGACAGGGGCCTGGGGCCAACGTCCTGACTTTC. Its protein is CASSSRQGPGANVLTF.